The 10 T cell receptor beta chains below were found in one sample sequenced in a study of blood T cell repertoires in COVID-19. Data came from immunoSEQ multiplex PCR; TCRdb stores just in-frame clones and leaves some out. The table has some 340,000 clones, roughly 90% seen once. The sample was PBMCs or T cells enriched from blood (not recorded which). The receptors shown here come from a woman aged 25 to 39 who had been exposed to COVID-19.

The chain employs TRBV19 and TRBJ1-5; D gene ambiguous. The V end was cut by 1 base, the J end by 0 bases, with 4 bases between. This CDR3 has 14 amino acids. Germline lookup yields CDR1 LNHDA and CDR2 SQIVND (reference sequence). The CDR3 DNA is TGTGCCAGTAGTATAGGTTATAGCAATCAGCCCCAGCATTTT. This encodes CASSIGYSNQPQHF.

V usage is TRBV13 and J usage is TRBJ1-2, with a possible D match to TRBD1 (5 bases). This CDR3 is 13 amino acids long. CDR1 and CDR2 from the germline V gene are PRHDT and FYEKMQ (reference sequence). V dropped 2 bases and J dropped 7 bases, with 11 bases sitting between them. CDR3 region: CASSLRGMGGYTF. DNA for the CDR3: TGTGCCAGCAGCTTAAGGGGAATGGGTGGCTACACCTTC.

As concerns this clone: Other DNA sequences in this specimen translate into the identical CDR3. The chain recombines TRBV18 with TRBJ1-1; D is possibly TRBD1 (5 bases). Germline CDR1 KGHSH, CDR2 LQKENI. This CDR3 comprises 14 residues. Trimming left V 3 bases short and J 4 bases short, with 12 bases between. CDR3 loop: CASSPGGVGTEAFF. CDR3 nucleotides: TGTGCCAGCTCACCGGGAGGGGTGGGCACTGAAGCTTTCTTT.

This sequence joins TRBV12-3 or TRBV12-4 and TRBJ2-5; D ambiguous. With 5 bases removed from V and 7 bases from J, the gap between germline ends came to 14 bases. The CDR3 is 13 amino acids. The CDR3 loop is CASSLDQRVTQYF. CDR3 nucleotide sequence: TGTGCCAGCAGTCTCGACCAACGGGTGACCCAGTACTTC.

This chain links TRBV3-1 (or the pseudogene TRBV3-2) with TRBJ2-2, with 12 bases lining up with TRBD1. This CDR3 is 16 amino acids long. The ends lost 5 bases at V and 7 bases at J; junction bases unmatched: 8. CDR1 is LGHDT and CDR2 is YNNKEL in the germline V gene (reference sequence). As DNA, the CDR3 is TGTGCCAGCAGCGCCCGGGACAGGGGGCTCGGCGGGGAGCTGTTTTTT. This sequence encodes CASSARDRGLGGELFF.

With regard to this clone: A read error may produce the germline difference seen at one junction end. The genes are TRBV5-1 and TRBJ2-3, with 7 bases lining up with TRBD1. This CDR3 comprises 15 residues. Germline lookup yields CDR1 SGHRS and CDR2 YFSETQ. The CDR3 DNA follows: TGCGCCAGCAGTTTGGACAGGACCCGCACAGATACGCAGTATTTT. Its protein product is CASSLDRTRTDTQYF.

This chain uses TRBV5-4 with TRBJ1-6; possibly TRBD1 for D (5 bases). The CDR3 contains 15 residues. Germline V lookup: CDR1 SGHNT, CDR2 YYREEE (reference sequence). The V gene lost 2 bases and the J gene lost 10 bases, with 16 bases spanning the gap. The CDR3 DNA is TGTGCCAGCAGCTTAGAGGGACTTGGAGGCTCACCCCTCCACTTT. Its protein is CASSLEGLGGSPLHF. Supplemented by reference TRBV5-4 and TRBJ1-6, the full variable domain reads ETGVTQSPTHLIKTRGQQVTLRCSSQSGHNTVSWYQQALGQGPQFIFQYYREEENGRGNFPPRFSGLQFPNYSSELNVNALELDDSALYLCASSLEGLGGSPLHFGNGTRLTVT.

Written as DNA, the CDR3 is TGTGCCAGCAGCGTCAGGACAGGGAACACCGGGGAGCTGTTTTTT. Protein sequence: CASSVRTGNTGELFF. The chain joins TRBV7-9 to TRBJ2-2; 7 positions match TRBD1. The CDR3 length is 15 residues. Germline V CDR1 and CDR2: SEHNR, FQNEAQ (reference sequence). V shed 5 bases, J shed 1 base, and the junction held 4 bases outside the gene matches.

The chain recombines TRBV6-1 with TRBJ2-1; D gene uncertain. CDR3 length: 15 amino acids. Germline CDR1 is MNHNS and CDR2 is SASEGT. Trimming stripped 0 bases from V and 4 bases from J, with 10 bases between. CDR3 nucleotides: TGTGCCAGCAGTGAAGCGAGTTTCAGGTACAATGAGCAGTTCTTC. Protein product: CASSEASFRYNEQFF.

The rearrangement joins TRBV24-1 to TRBJ1-2, with 9 bases identical to TRBD1. The CDR3 contains 13 residues. The germline V gene has CDR1 KGHDR and CDR2 SFDVKD. V was pared by 7 bases and J by 8 bases, with 7 bases of the junction left unmatched. DNA for the CDR3: TGTGCCACCAGGGACAGGGGATATGGAGGCTACACCTTC. This sequence encodes CATRDRGYGGYTF.